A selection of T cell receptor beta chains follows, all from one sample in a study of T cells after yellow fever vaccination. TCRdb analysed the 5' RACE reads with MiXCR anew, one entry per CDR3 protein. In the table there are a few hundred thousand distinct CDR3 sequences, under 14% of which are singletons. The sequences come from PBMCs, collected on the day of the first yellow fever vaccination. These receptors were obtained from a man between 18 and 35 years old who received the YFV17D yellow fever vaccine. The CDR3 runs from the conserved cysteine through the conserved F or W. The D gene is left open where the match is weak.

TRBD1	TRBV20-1	CSARVLQGVRGTEAFF
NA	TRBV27	CASSLSRGGTDTQYF
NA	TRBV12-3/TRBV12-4	CASADMDGNQPQHF
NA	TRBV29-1	CSVADTEAFF
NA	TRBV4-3	CASSQTTNMNTEAFF
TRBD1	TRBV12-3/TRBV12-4	CASTQTGVNEQFF
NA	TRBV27	CASSLSAQGASGPGETQYF
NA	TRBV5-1	CASSSRLQGSRRELFF
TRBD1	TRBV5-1	CASSSGQGKNIQYF
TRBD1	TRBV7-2	CASSLVGQGQTQYF
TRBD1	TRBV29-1	CSVGPGGVSNEKLFF
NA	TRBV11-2	CASSLGYLGDTGELFF
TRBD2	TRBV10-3	CAIRGDGGSYEQYF
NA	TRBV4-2	CASSQTVQAGSGANVLTF
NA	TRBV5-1	CASSLPDVTDTQYF
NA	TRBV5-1	CASSREQTPYNEQFF
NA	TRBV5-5	CASSAGRPSIPNYGYTF
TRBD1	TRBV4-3	CASSQGLTGGNAGANVLTF
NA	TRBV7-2	CASSLRLAGELFF
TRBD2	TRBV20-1	CSARDLGTSGDVTYNEQFF
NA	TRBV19	CASSMRNQAGIRSSKFSYEQYF
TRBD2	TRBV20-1	CSATNLRRGGLDTQYF
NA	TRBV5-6	CASSLFDNQETQYF
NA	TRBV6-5	CASSYSTNPVGVVNEKLFF
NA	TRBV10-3	CASRGSLWETQYF
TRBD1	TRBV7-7	CASSDGTGFTDTQYF
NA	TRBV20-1	CSARTSRGGLSSYNSPLHF
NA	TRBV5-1	CASSLAPWEDTQYF
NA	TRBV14	CASRVGPSLNEQFF
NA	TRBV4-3	CASSQDRGNGGEKLFF
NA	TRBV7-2	CASKGQMGTDTQYF
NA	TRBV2	CASQASSSYNSPLHF
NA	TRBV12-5	CASGSGEGLYGYTF
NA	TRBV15	CATSRDRSYTGELFF
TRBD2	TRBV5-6	CASSSTGRSYNEQFF
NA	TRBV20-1	CSAKSGGGGTDTQYF
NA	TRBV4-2	CASSQEDGQPQHF
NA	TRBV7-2	CASSLIPAGAGGYTF
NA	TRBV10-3	CAISDWGPNTEAFF
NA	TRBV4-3	CASSQTQRSSYNSPLHF
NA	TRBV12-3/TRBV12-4	CASSLPQGGGYTF
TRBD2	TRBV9	CASSPGGAYQETQYF
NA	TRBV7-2	CASSLGSGFPRTDTQYF
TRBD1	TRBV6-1	CASSPQGLGTEAFF
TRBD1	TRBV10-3	CAISDHDRGRTEAFF